Detailed here is one T cell receptor beta chain. This sample was taken from a study of cytomegalovirus exposure and HLA in healthy donors. Produced via immunoSEQ multiplex PCR; TCRdb's table is partial and in-frame only. The sample has some 83,000 clones, approximately 95% seen once; the top ten hold 2.5% to 3.5%. The receptor comes from a woman under 30 in good health and CMV-seropositive. Specimen: PBMCs.

CDR3 nucleotides: TGTGCCAGCAGCTTAGGTTTTCGGGAGACCCAGTACTTC. This sequence encodes CASSLGFRETQYF. This chain uses TRBV7-8 with TRBJ2-5, with D unresolved. V was trimmed by 1 base and J by 5 bases, leaving 8 bases between them. CDR1 is SGHVS and CDR2 is FQNEAQ in the germline V gene. CDR3 length: 13 amino acids.